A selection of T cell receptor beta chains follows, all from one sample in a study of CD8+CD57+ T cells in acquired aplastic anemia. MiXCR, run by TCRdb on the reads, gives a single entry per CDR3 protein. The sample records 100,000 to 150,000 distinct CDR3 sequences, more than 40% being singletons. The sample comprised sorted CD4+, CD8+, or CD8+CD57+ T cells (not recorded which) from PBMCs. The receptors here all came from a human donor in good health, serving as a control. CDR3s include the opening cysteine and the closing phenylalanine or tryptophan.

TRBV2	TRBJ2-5	CASSQGAGETQYF
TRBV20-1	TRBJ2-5	CSAPRPGGGGETQYF
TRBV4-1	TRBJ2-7	CASSDATGTYEQYF
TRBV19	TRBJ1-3	CASSITGSTGNTIYF
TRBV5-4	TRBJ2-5	CASSFLGHDQETQYF
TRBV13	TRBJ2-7	CASSTRTLNYEQYF
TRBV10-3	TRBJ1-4	CAISQDSFPRNEKLFF
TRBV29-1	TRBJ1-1	CSVEGQMNTEAFF
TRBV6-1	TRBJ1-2	CASSQQGSRWYGYTF
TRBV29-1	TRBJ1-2	CSVEVDIEGYGYTF
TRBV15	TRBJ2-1	CATSRDREGYNEQFF
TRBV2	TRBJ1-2	CASQEGYGYTF
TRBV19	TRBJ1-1	CASSTSRGTEAFF
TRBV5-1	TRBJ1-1	CASSFQSTGNTEAFF
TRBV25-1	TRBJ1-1	CASSEFGGRDTEAFF
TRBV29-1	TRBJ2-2	CSVPQFGAGELFF
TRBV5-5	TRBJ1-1	CASSLAPGQGHFEAFF
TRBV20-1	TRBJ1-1	CSAITTGAEAFF
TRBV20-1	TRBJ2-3	CSARGLAGGSTDTQYF
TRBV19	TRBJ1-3	CASSGNRGGNTIYF
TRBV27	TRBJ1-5	CASSVQASNQPQHF
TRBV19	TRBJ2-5	CASSTATGVLETQYF
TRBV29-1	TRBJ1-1	CSVVQGNTEAFF
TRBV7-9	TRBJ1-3	CASSPETNTIYF
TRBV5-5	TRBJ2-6	CASSPGPGANVLTF
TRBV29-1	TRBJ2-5	CSVVRPPETQYF
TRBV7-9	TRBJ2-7	CASSLAGGGSYEQYF
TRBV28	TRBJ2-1	CASSTGTSGSDGLNEQFF
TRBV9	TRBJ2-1	CASSVVWGGTYNEQFF
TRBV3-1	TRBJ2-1	CASGWRGGRSNEQFF
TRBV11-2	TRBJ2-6	CASSLSRVNGANVLTF
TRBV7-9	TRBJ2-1	CASNLLDNPYNEQFF
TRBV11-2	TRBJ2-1	CASSLVQGSGPRGDEQFF
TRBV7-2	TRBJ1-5	CASSSTGF
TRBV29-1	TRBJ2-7	CGVEDRASYEQYF
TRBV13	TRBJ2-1	CASSLRLAGHNEQFF
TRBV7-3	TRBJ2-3	CASSLTGLAGGPDTQYF
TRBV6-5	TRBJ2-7	CASSYWGDTYEQYF
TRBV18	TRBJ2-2	CASSPINANTGELFF
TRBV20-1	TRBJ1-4	CSASTANEKLFF
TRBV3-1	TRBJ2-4	CASSRSGRGSKNIQYF
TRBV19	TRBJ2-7	CASSTQTSGAYEQYF
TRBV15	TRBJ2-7	CATSSRRRQGLSYEQYF
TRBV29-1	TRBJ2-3	CSAEPATDTQYF
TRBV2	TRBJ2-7	CASRRPNTYEQYF
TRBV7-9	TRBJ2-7	CASSSPGLAVYEQYF
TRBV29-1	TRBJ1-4	CSAVANEKLFF
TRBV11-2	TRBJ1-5	CASSLFGLGGSGSNQPQHF
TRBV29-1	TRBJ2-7	CSVKLTQTYEQYF
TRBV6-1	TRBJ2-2	CASSPKGTVNTGELFF
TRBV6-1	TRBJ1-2	CASSPGQGSKGYTF
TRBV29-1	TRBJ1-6	CSVDPGQAGGSPLHF
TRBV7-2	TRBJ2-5	CASSSSGGAGTQYF
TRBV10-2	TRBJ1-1	CASSESWTEAFF
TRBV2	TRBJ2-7	CASSEAARRGSYEQYF